This T cell receptor (beta chain) is drawn from a study of T cell responses to AZD1222 COVID-19 vaccine. Study as a whole: Analyses pooled second doses at about 4 or about 12 weeks. Study-wide findings and caveats: Vaccination with two AZD1222 doses was followed by a rise in Spike-specific TCR breadth and depth. Donors, mostly white British, included more females; clonal diversity was possibly underestimated. Samples come after the peak T cell response, not at day 14.

Clones were sequenced by immunoSEQ multiplex PCR, and TCRdb holds only the in-frame ones, with some missing. The sample includes approximately 110,000 clones, 91% of them seen just once. The trim removed 6 bases at V and 4 bases at J, leaving 1 base unmatched. The CDR3 contains 14 residues. Germline assignment: CDR1 SGHTA and CDR2 FQGNSA. On this clone: Its target is not known.

This chain connects TRBV7-2 to TRBJ2-3, with TRBD2 matching over 13 bases. The clonotype was recovered from an adult in good health. The material was peripheral blood, obtained on day 0 of AZD1222 vaccination. This CDR3 is CASRLAGGPDTQYF. CDR3 DNA: TGTGCCAGCAGACTAGCGGGGGGGCCAGATACGCAGTATTTT.